Shown below are 13 T cell receptor beta chains from a single sample sequenced in a study of OX40 agonist ivuxolimab in advanced cancers. Generated by immunoSEQ multiplex PCR, the TCRdb table keeps only in-frame clones and is missing some. The sample gives 77,000 or so clones, 85% to 95% of which show up once; approximately 0.32% is in the top ten. This specimen consisted of CD4+ or CD8+ T cells sorted from blood, obtained in a trial of the OX40 agonist ivuxolimab. These receptors all come from an adult with an advanced solid tumor such as melanoma, head and neck, liver or kidney cancer.

The chain is built from TRBV4-3 and TRBJ1-1, with 7 bases fitting TRBD1. V trimming: 5 bases; J trimming: 3 bases; junction bases outside the gene matches: 6. This CDR3 contains 14 residues. Germline V gives CDR1 LGHNA, CDR2 YSLEER. The DNA for the CDR3 is TGCGCCAGCAGCTACCAGGGGGGGGACACTGAAGCTTTCTTT. Amino acids: CASSYQGGDTEAFF.

The genes are TRBV19 and TRBJ2-3, with D perhaps assigned TRBD1 or TRBD2 (6 bases each). This CDR3 comprises 15 residues. Germline CDR1 reads LNHDA; CDR2 reads SQIVND (reference sequence). The V gene lost 4 bases and the J gene lost 0 bases, with 11 bases spanning the gap. CDR3 coding DNA: TGTGCCAGTAGTAAGGGGGGCCACAGCACAGATACGCAGTATTTT. It is translated as CASSKGGHSTDTQYF. Variable domain in full (rest from reference TRBV19 and TRBJ2-3): DGGITQSPKYLFRKEGQNVTLSCEQNLNHDAMYWYRQDPGQGLRLIYYSQIVNDFQKGDIAEGYSVSREKKESFPLTVTSAQKNPTAFYLCASSKGGHSTDTQYFGPGTRLTVL.

The genes are TRBV5-1 and TRBJ2-7, with TRBD2 matching over 7 bases. The germline V gene encodes CDR1 SGHRS and CDR2 YFSETQ. With V trimmed by 0 bases and J by 2 bases, 5 bases remained unmatched. This CDR3 comprises 15 residues. CDR3 residues: CASSLVSGAAYEQYF. As DNA, the CDR3 is TGCGCCAGCAGCTTGGTCAGCGGGGCGGCCTACGAGCAGTACTTC. Full variable domain (outside the CDR3, taken from reference TRBV5-1 and TRBJ2-7): KAGVTQTPRYLIKTRGQQVTLSCSPISGHRSVSWYQQTPGQGLQFLFEYFSETQRNKGNFPGRFSGRQFSNSRSEMNVSTLELGDSALYLCASSLVSGAAYEQYFGPGTRLTVT.

A single count supports this clone. This sequence joins TRBV6-5 and TRBJ2-2; 8 positions agree with TRBD2. The V and J ends lost 6 bases and 3 bases, in that order; junction bases with no gene match: 3. This CDR3 has 14 amino acids. Germline V gene data show CDR1 as MNHEY and CDR2 as SVGAGI. The CDR3 nucleotides read TGTGCCAGCAGACTAGCGGTTCACACCGGGGAGCTGTTTTTT. This gives the protein CASRLAVHTGELFF.

The chain has TRBV7-2 and TRBJ2-7; D could derive from TRBD1 or TRBD2 (5 bases each). V lost 4 bases and J lost 0, with 13 bases in between. Germline-derived CDR1 and CDR2 are SGHTA and FQGNSA. The CDR3 is 15 residues long. The CDR3 sequence is CASSSKRDGSYEQYF. The CDR3 DNA is TGTGCCAGCAGCTCAAAACGGGACGGCTCCTACGAGCAGTACTTC.

The chain joins TRBV18 to TRBJ2-1, with D possibly being TRBD1 or TRBD2 (6 bases each). V was pared by 1 base and J by 4 bases, with 11 bases between. This CDR3 is 15 amino acids long. The germline gives CDR1 KGHSH, CDR2 LQKENI. As DNA, the CDR3 is TGTGCCAGCTCACCACAAAGGGGGGAGTACAATGAGCAGTTCTTC. Encoded protein: CASSPQRGEYNEQFF.

The J gene is TRBJ1-2, the V gene TRBV7-2; D uncertain. V was trimmed by 2 bases and J by 2 bases, leaving 9 bases between them. CDR1 and CDR2 from the germline V gene are SGHTA and FQGNSA. The CDR3 runs 14 residues. Written as DNA, the CDR3 is TGTGCCAGCAGCTTAAGTGTGGGGAACTATGGCTACACCTTC. This gives the protein CASSLSVGNYGYTF.

This clone was detected once. The chain joins TRBV5-4 to TRBJ2-5; no clear D gene. CDR1 and CDR2 from the germline V gene are SGHNT and YYREEE (reference sequence). V dropped 4 bases and J dropped 4 bases, with 11 bases sitting between them. CDR3 length: 13 residues. The CDR3 spells CASSADPLETQYF. The DNA for the CDR3 is TGTGCCAGCAGCGCTGACCCGTTAGAGACCCAGTACTTC. Using reference TRBV5-4 and TRBJ2-5 for the parts outside the CDR3, the full variable domain is ETGVTQSPTHLIKTRGQQVTLRCSSQSGHNTVSWYQQALGQGPQFIFQYYREEENGRGNFPPRFSGLQFPNYSSELNVNALELDDSALYLCASSADPLETQYFGPGTRLLVL.

The rearrangement joins TRBV7-2 to TRBJ1-1, with 7 bases aligning to TRBD1. The trim removed 1 base at V and 4 bases at J, leaving 9 bases unmatched. The CDR3 has 16 residues. Germline-derived CDR1 and CDR2 are SGHTA and FQGNSA. This chain's CDR3 is CASSLVGGGLPTEAFF. For the CDR3, the DNA is TGTGCCAGCAGCTTAGTAGGAGGGGGCCTGCCCACTGAAGCTTTCTTT.

This chain links TRBV27 with TRBJ2-6; no definite D call. CDR3 length: 14 amino acids. The V end lost 2 bases, the J end lost 4 bases, and 6 bases lay between the germline ends. Germline assignment: CDR1 MNHEY and CDR2 SMNVEV (reference sequence). CDR3 bases: TGTGCCAGCAGTTTACTGGTAGGGGCCAACGTCCTGACTTTC. It specifies CASSLLVGANVLTF.

This chain links TRBV5-1 with TRBJ2-2; no clear D gene. Germline CDR1 and CDR2: SGHRS and YFSETQ. V gave up 3 bases and J gave up 0 bases, with 9 bases separating them. CDR3 size: 15 residues. This CDR3 reads CASSSSMANTGELFF. As DNA, the CDR3 is TGCGCCAGCAGCTCTTCCATGGCGAACACCGGGGAGCTGTTTTTT. Filled out from reference TRBV5-1 and TRBJ2-2, the complete variable domain reads KAGVTQTPRYLIKTRGQQVTLSCSPISGHRSVSWYQQTPGQGLQFLFEYFSETQRNKGNFPGRFSGRQFSNSRSEMNVSTLELGDSALYLCASSSSMANTGELFFGEGSRLTVL.

The chain has TRBV19 and TRBJ2-6; D is perhaps TRBD1 or TRBD2 (5 bases each). There are 18 residues in the CDR3. Germline assignment: CDR1 LNHDA and CDR2 SQIVND (reference sequence). Trimming cost V 4 bases and J 1 base, with 17 bases left between them. In nucleotides, the CDR3 is TGTGCCAGTAGTACATCCGGGGCGTATCGTTCTGGGGCCAACGTCCTGACTTTC. It is translated as CASSTSGAYRSGANVLTF. The complete variable domain, with remaining parts taken from reference TRBV19 and TRBJ2-6, reads DGGITQSPKYLFRKEGQNVTLSCEQNLNHDAMYWYRQDPGQGLRLIYYSQIVNDFQKGDIAEGYSVSREKKESFPLTVTSAQKNPTAFYLCASSTSGAYRSGANVLTFGAGSRLTVL.

The chain uses TRBV9 and TRBJ2-1; the D gene could be TRBD1 or TRBD2 (5 bases each). The V gene's germline CDR1 is SGDLS and CDR2 YYNGEE. V dropped 3 bases and J dropped 12 bases, with 19 bases sitting between them. The CDR3 totals 14 residues. The CDR3 nucleotides read TGTGCCAGCAGCGGGGGACCGCAACGGGATGCGCAGTTCTTC. Amino acid sequence: CASSGGPQRDAQFF.